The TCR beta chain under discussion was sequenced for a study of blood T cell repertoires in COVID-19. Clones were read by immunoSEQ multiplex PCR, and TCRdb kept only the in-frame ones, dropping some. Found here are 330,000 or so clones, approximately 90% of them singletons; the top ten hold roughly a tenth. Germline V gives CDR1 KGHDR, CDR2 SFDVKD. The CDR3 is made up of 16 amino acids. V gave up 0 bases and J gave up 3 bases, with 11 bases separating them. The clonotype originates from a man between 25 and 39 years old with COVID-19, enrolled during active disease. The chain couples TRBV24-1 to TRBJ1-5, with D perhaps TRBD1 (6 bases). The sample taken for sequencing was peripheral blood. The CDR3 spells CATSDLARGNNQPQHF. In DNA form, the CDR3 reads TGTGCCACCAGTGATTTGGCCAGGGGAAACAATCAGCCCCAGCATTTT.